These 15 T cell receptor beta chains were sequenced from one sample in a study of response to subunit inactivated influenza vaccine. MiXCR was run by TCRdb on the RT-PCR reads, yielding one entry per CDR3 protein. The top ten hold about 12% of the sample, which has roughly 460,000 distinct CDR3 sequences, approximately 9.9% seen once. Sequences were derived from PBMCs from blood, sampled 40 to 50 days after vaccination. These receptors were taken from a man aged 50 or older who received an inactivated influenza vaccine.

The rearrangement joins TRBV14 to TRBJ2-7; tentative D call: TRBD2 (5 bases). Germline CDR1 and CDR2: SGHDN and FVKESK. The CDR3 covers 13 residues. The V gene lost 9 bases and the J gene lost 2 bases, with 14 bases spanning the gap. CDR3 coding DNA: TGTGCCAGTTCCGGGATCCTAACCTACGAGCAGTACTTC. Protein: CASSGILTYEQYF.

This clonotype was picked up many times. This sequence joins TRBV5-6 and TRBJ2-7; D unresolved. CDR3 size: 12 residues. V lost 0 bases and J 8 bases, leaving 9 bases between the germline ends. Germline CDR1 reads SGHDT; CDR2 reads YYEEEE. The CDR3 DNA is TGTGCCAGCAGCTTGGTTGGTTCCAAGCAGTACTTC. Its protein is CASSLVGSKQYF.

The chain employs TRBV4-2 and TRBJ2-3; 10 nucleotides agree with TRBD2. CDR3 length: 19 residues. CDR1 is LGHNA and CDR2 is YNFKEQ in the germline V gene. Trimming cost V 5 bases and J 1 base; bases outside gene matches: 15. For the CDR3, the DNA is TGTGCCAGCAGCACCCGCCCTGAGACTAGCGGGCGTGGCACAGATACGCAGTATTTT. This encodes CASSTRPETSGRGTDTQYF.

Details on this clonotype: This may stem from a read error, because a much larger clone lies one nucleotide away. The genes are TRBV29-1 and TRBJ2-6; possibly TRBD1 or TRBD2 for D (6 bases each). This CDR3 region has 13 residues. CDR1 and CDR2 (germline): SQVTM, ANQGSEA. DNA for the CDR3: TGCAGCGTTCCCGGGTGGGGGGCCAACGTCCCGACTTTC. It codes for CSVPGWGANVPTF.

There are a few counts of this clonotype. The chain links TRBV10-3 to TRBJ1-1, with TRBD1 matching 8 bases. The germline gives CDR1 ENHRY, CDR2 SYGVKD. This CDR3 has 15 amino acids. V gave up 2 bases and J gave up 0 bases; unmatched junction bases: 2. The CDR3 region has the DNA TGTGCCATCAGTGAGGCGACAGGGGTGAACACTGAAGCTTTCTTT. Protein sequence: CAISEATGVNTEAFF.

The table lists this clonotype with a few counts. CDR3: CASEGLSTDTQYF. CDR3 coding DNA: TGTGCCAGCGAGGGACTTAGCACAGATACGCAGTATTTT. This rearrangement joins TRBV6-2 or TRBV6-3 to TRBJ2-3, with D possibly TRBD2 on 6 matching bases. Germline-derived CDR1 and CDR2 are MNHEY and SVGEGT. This CDR3 contains 13 residues. Trimming shortened V by 8 bases and J by 0 bases, and 9 bases separated the two germline ends.

This clonotype appeared many times. The chain joins TRBV12-3 or TRBV12-4 to TRBJ2-7, with 8 bases lining up with TRBD1. This CDR3 region has 14 residues. V lost 7 bases, J lost 4 bases, and 9 bases stayed unmatched. CDR3 in amino acids: CASNEAGGRYEQYF. In nucleotides, the CDR3 is TGTGCCAGCAATGAGGCAGGGGGCCGGTACGAGCAGTACTTC.

This clonotype was found a few times. The chain couples TRBV6-5 to TRBJ2-2; the D is unclear. Trimming shortened V by 2 bases and J by 6 bases, and 10 bases separated the two germline ends. The germline V gene has CDR1 MNHEY and CDR2 SVGAGI. The CDR3 contains 14 residues. CDR3 DNA sequence: TGTGCCAGCAGTTACCTCGCGAGGTCCGGGGAGCTGTTTTTT. This codes for CASSYLARSGELFF.

This clonotype was recorded at least ten times. CDR3 region: CASSLGLLVKNYEQYF. The CDR3 DNA follows: TGTGCCAGCAGTTTAGGTCTCCTAGTAAAAAACTACGAGCAGTACTTC. The chain is built from TRBV28 and TRBJ2-7; D ambiguous. The CDR3 totals 16 residues. Trimming stripped 2 bases from V and 3 bases from J, with 17 bases between. Germline lookup yields CDR1 MDHEN and CDR2 SYDVKM.

This clonotype was seen ten or more times. The V call is TRBV28, the J call TRBJ2-5, with D perhaps matching TRBD2 (6 bases). The CDR3 consists of 13 residues. Trimming pared 10 bases from V and 2 bases from J, leaving 14 bases between. From germline, CDR1 is MDHEN and CDR2 SYDVKM. CDR3 coding DNA: TGTGCCACCGACGTGGGGACTCAAGAGACCCAGTACTTC. It translates to CATDVGTQETQYF. The complete variable domain, with remaining parts taken from reference TRBV28 and TRBJ2-5, reads DVKVTQSSRYLVKRTGEKVFLECVQDMDHENMFWYRQDPGLGLRLIYFSYDVKMKEKGDIPEGYSVSREKKERFSLILESASTNQTSMYLCATDVGTQETQYFGPGTRLLVL.

This clonotype was observed many times. The genes are TRBV4-1 and TRBJ2-6, with 7 positions matching TRBD1. The CDR3 runs 19 residues. CDR1 and CDR2 (germline): MGHRA, YSYEKL. After removal of 5 bases from V and 0 bases from J, the junction contained 13 bases not matched to a gene. In DNA form, the CDR3 reads TGCGCCAGCAGCTACAGCACCGGGACAGCTATCTCTGGGGCCAACGTCCTGACTTTC. Translating gives CASSYSTGTAISGANVLTF.

The sample holds a few counts of this clonotype. The chain links TRBV5-1 to TRBJ2-4, with a tentative D call TRBD2 (6 bases). The CDR3 extends over 15 amino acids. CDR1 is SGHRS, CDR2 YFSETQ, per germline. V lost 2 bases and J 8 bases, leaving 17 bases between the germline ends. The CDR3 DNA reads TGCGCCAGCAGCTTCGCTATGCCCTCGGGGGACATTCAGTACTTC. This codes for CASSFAMPSGDIQYF.

As DNA, the CDR3 is TGTGCCAGCAGGGATTCGCTGGCAGATACGCAGTATTTT. Its translation: CASRDSLADTQYF. The chain carries TRBV28 and TRBJ2-3; D is ambiguous. V was pared by 6 bases and J by 4 bases, with 11 bases between. This CDR3 is built from 13 residues. The germline CDR1 and CDR2 sequences are MDHEN and SYDVKM.

This clonotype turned up a few times. V usage is TRBV7-3 and J usage is TRBJ2-5; TRBD2 agrees at 11 bases. CDR1 and CDR2 (germline): SGHTA, FQGTGA. The CDR3 has 15 amino acids. V lost 5 bases, J lost 5 bases, and 7 bases stayed unmatched. The CDR3 DNA sequence: TGTGCCAGCAGCAAAACTAGCGGGAGCGGTGAGACCCAGTACTTC. Encoded protein: CASSKTSGSGETQYF.

This clonotype came up a few times. The gene calls are TRBV6-2 or TRBV6-3 and TRBJ2-5; either TRBD1 or TRBD2 may fit D (5 bases each). V was shortened by 2 bases and J by 7 bases, with 11 bases between the two germline ends. In germline, CDR1 is MNHEY, CDR2 SVGEGT. The CDR3 is 13 residues long. The CDR3 loop reads CASSYGTWGTQYF. The CDR3 coding sequence is TGTGCCAGCAGTTACGGGACCTGGGGGACCCAGTACTTC.